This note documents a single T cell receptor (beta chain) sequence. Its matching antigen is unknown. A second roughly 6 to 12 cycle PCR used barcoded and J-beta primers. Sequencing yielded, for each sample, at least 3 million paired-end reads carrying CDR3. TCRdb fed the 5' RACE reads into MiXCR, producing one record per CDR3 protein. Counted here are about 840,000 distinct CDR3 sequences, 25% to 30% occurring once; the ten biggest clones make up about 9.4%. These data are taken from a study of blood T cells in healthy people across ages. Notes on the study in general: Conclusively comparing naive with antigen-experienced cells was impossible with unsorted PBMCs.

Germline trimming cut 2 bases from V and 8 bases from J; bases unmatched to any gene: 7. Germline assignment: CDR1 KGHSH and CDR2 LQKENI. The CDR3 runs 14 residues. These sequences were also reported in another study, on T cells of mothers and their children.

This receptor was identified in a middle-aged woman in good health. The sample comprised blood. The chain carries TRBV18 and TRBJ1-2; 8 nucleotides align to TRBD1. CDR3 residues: CASSPDRAGGGYTF. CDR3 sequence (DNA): TGTGCCAGCTCACCAGACCGGGCAGGGGGCGGCTACACCTTC. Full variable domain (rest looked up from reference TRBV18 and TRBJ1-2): NAGVMQNPRHLVRRRGQEARLRCSPMKGHSHVYWYRQLPEEGLKFMVYLQKENIIDESGMPKERFSAEFPKEGPSILRIQQVVRGDSAAYFCASSPDRAGGGYTFGSGTRLTVV.